Below are 27 T cell receptor beta chains sequenced from a single sample in a study of long-term antiretroviral therapy in people with HIV (dated by TCRdb to between 2021 and 2023). The immunoSEQ hsTCRB v3.0 assay was used at survey level resolution to sequence the TRB variable region. Not all clones reach the TCRdb copy of this immuneACCESS table, which keeps in-frame sequences only. Checked studies attribute under half of the gap to unresolved V genes and leave the rest unexplained. In all, the sample holds fewer than 40,000 clones, and around 78% of those were seen once. The top ten constitute around 8% of the sample. The source material was unsorted PBMCs, sampled 3.1 years after starting antiretroviral therapy. Receptors were obtained from a woman aged 50 to 60 with HIV.

This clone was seen a few times. This rearrangement joins TRBV12-5 to TRBJ2-5; D tentatively fits TRBD1 or TRBD2 (5 bases each). The CDR3 covers 13 residues. V lost 1 base and J 9 bases, leaving 12 bases between the germline ends. Germline V gives CDR1 LGHNT, CDR2 FRNRAP. The CDR3 DNA reads as TGTGCTAGTGGTTTGGAAGAGGGGCACGCCCAGTACTTC. It is translated as CASGLEEGHAQYF.

This rearrangement joins TRBV7-7 to TRBJ2-7, with 7 positions matching TRBD1. Trimming cost V 5 bases and J 5 bases; bases outside gene matches: 15. Germline lookup yields CDR1 SSHAT and CDR2 FNYEAQ (reference sequence). This CDR3 region has 16 residues. The CDR3 DNA reads TGTGCCAGCAGCGACTCACAGGGGAGTATTGATGACGAGCAGTACGTC. Protein sequence: CASSDSQGSIDDEQYV.

This clone showed up just once. This sequence joins TRBV5-1 and TRBJ1-2; 9 nucleotides match TRBD1. CDR1 and CDR2 from the germline V gene are SGHRS and YFSETQ. The CDR3 is made up of 14 amino acids. V trimming: 4 bases; J trimming: 4 bases; junction bases outside the gene matches: 5. The CDR3 here is CASSTVQGAYGYTF. The CDR3 nucleotides read TGCGCCAGCAGCACGGTACAGGGGGCCTATGGCTACACCTTC.

The rearrangement links TRBV11-2 to TRBJ1-4; no definite D call. Germline V gene data show CDR1 as SGHAT and CDR2 as FQNNGV. This CDR3 is 15 amino acids long. The ends were cut back, 1 base at V and 8 bases at J, with 14 bases in the middle. CDR3 DNA: TGTGCCAGCAGCTTAGGACTCCCTGTGAGAGAAAAACTGTTTTTT. Residues: CASSLGLPVREKLFF.

The rearrangement links TRBV5-1 to TRBJ2-1, with 8 bases that match TRBD1. The CDR3 consists of 13 residues. Germline V CDR1 and CDR2: SGHRS, YFSETQ. Losses at the gene ends were 4 bases for V and 7 bases for J; bases not matched to a gene: 4. CDR3 bases: TGCGCCAGCAGCACGGACAGGGCAAATGAGCAGTTCTTC. Its protein is CASSTDRANEQFF.

The chain links TRBV10-2 to TRBJ2-5, with D unresolved. The ends were cut back, 2 bases at V and 1 base at J, with 5 bases in the middle. The CDR3 sequence is 13 residues long. CDR1 and CDR2 (germline): WSHSY, SAAADI. CDR3 region: CASSETVQETQYF. The CDR3 nucleotides read TGCGCCAGCAGTGAGACAGTCCAAGAGACCCAGTACTTC.

The rearrangement joins TRBV28 to TRBJ1-5, with a tentative D call TRBD1 (5 bases). CDR1 MDHEN and CDR2 SYDVKM come from the germline V gene. The CDR3 is made up of 16 amino acids. V lost 2 bases, J lost 2 bases, and 13 bases lay in between. Here the CDR3 DNA reads TGTGCCAGCAGTTTAACAGTTCCACAGGGCAATCAGCCCCAGCATTTT. This sequence encodes CASSLTVPQGNQPQHF. Complete variable domain (other parts from reference TRBV28 and TRBJ1-5): DVKVTQSSRYLVKRTGEKVFLECVQDMDHENMFWYRQDPGLGLRLIYFSYDVKMKEKGDIPEGYSVSREKKERFSLILESASTNQTSMYLCASSLTVPQGNQPQHFGDGTRLSIL.

The rearrangement links TRBV11-1 to TRBJ2-5; 12 bases are shared with TRBD1. V shed 8 bases, J shed 6 bases, and the junction held 10 bases outside the gene matches. Germline lookup yields CDR1 SGHAT and CDR2 FQDESV (reference sequence). The CDR3 has 15 amino acids. The CDR3 DNA reads as TGTGCCAGCTGCCAAGACCGGGACAGGGGGCAGACCCAGTACTTC. It is translated as CASCQDRDRGQTQYF.

The chain joins TRBV6-6 to TRBJ1-2; D is unclear. The germline gives CDR1 MNHNY, CDR2 SVGAGI (reference sequence). The V gene lost 0 bases and the J gene lost 5 bases, with 10 bases spanning the gap. The CDR3 covers 14 residues. The CDR3 nucleotides are TGTGCCAGCAGTTACTCGACGGTAGGGTATGGCTACACCTTC. This gives the protein CASSYSTVGYGYTF.

This clone was counted only a few times. The chain links TRBV4-1 to TRBJ2-2, with D perhaps matching TRBD1 (6 bases). V dropped 0 bases and J dropped 2 bases, with 19 bases sitting between them. Germline CDR1 is MGHRA and CDR2 is YSYEKL. The CDR3 contains 19 residues. The CDR3 spells CASSQEGRGETLNTGELFF. CDR3 in DNA: TGCGCCAGCAGCCAAGAAGGCAGGGGCGAAACCCTTAACACCGGGGAGCTGTTTTTT.

The V call is TRBV2, the J call TRBJ2-5; D is perhaps TRBD1 (6 bases). V was trimmed by 8 bases and J by 0 bases, leaving 13 bases between them. The CDR3 is 14 residues long. CDR1 and CDR2 (germline): SNHLY, FYNNEI. The CDR3 DNA is TGTGCCAGCGTTACCGGGACATACCAAGAGACCCAGTACTTC. It is translated as CASVTGTYQETQYF.

This clone was seen a single time. V gene TRBV5-1 combines with J gene TRBJ2-1, with 8 bases matching TRBD1. V gave up 3 bases and J gave up 6 bases; unmatched junction bases: 11. The CDR3 length is 16 residues. Germline values: CDR1 SGHRS, CDR2 YFSETQ. CDR3 nucleotides: TGCGCCAGCAGCTACGGACGGACAGGGTCGGGCAATGAGCAGTTCTTC. Encoded protein: CASSYGRTGSGNEQFF.

This chain connects TRBV5-1 to TRBJ2-7; TRBD1 aligns across 8 bases. The V segment lost 4 bases and the J segment 1 base; nucleotides outside the gene matches: 7. CDR1 is SGHRS and CDR2 is YFSETQ in the germline V gene. This CDR3 has 15 amino acids. The CDR3 DNA is TGCGCCAGCAGCGTGGGACAGGCGATATCCTACGAGCAGTACTTC. Residues: CASSVGQAISYEQYF.

The rearrangement links TRBV27 to TRBJ2-2, with 9 bases identical to TRBD2. V gave up 2 bases and J gave up 7 bases; unmatched junction bases: 8. The CDR3 totals 16 residues. Germline V gives CDR1 MNHEY, CDR2 SMNVEV (reference sequence). In DNA, the CDR3 is TGTGCCAGCAGTTTAGTTGTAGCGGGGGTAATCGGGGAGCTGTTTTTT. Protein sequence: CASSLVVAGVIGELFF.

The chain links TRBV19 to TRBJ1-5; D is possibly TRBD1 (5 bases). The CDR3 contains 15 residues. V lost 6 bases, J lost 4 bases, and 16 bases lay in between. CDR1 and CDR2 (germline): LNHDA, SQIVND (reference sequence). The CDR3 nucleotides read TGTGCCAGTAGGGCTATCCAGGGACGGAATCAGCCCCAGCATTTT. Protein: CASRAIQGRNQPQHF.

The genes are TRBV19 and TRBJ1-1, with TRBD1 matching over 9 bases. Germline loops: CDR1 LNHDA, CDR2 SQIVND (reference sequence). With V trimmed by 5 bases and J by 0 bases, 1 base remained unmatched. This CDR3 is 14 amino acids long. CDR3 protein: CASSWDRVNTEAFF. The CDR3 DNA reads TGTGCCAGTAGTTGGGACAGGGTGAACACTGAAGCTTTCTTT.

This clone was seen just once. The chain links TRBV2 to TRBJ2-3; D is ambiguous. V gave up 1 base and J gave up 3 bases, with 2 bases separating them. Germline CDR1 reads SNHLY; CDR2 reads FYNNEI. CDR3 size: 12 residues. CDR3 sequence (DNA): TGTGCCAGCAGTGAAGGGACAGATACGCAGTATTTT. It codes for CASSEGTDTQYF.

In its sample, this clone was seen a few times. The V and J genes are TRBV27 and TRBJ1-1; D remains unclear. The ends were cut back, 3 bases at V and 3 bases at J, with 8 bases in the middle. Germline-derived CDR1 and CDR2 are MNHEY and SMNVEV (reference sequence). This CDR3 has 13 amino acids. CDR3 loop: CASSLWSYTEAFF. The CDR3, as DNA: TGTGCCAGCAGTTTGTGGTCTTACACTGAAGCTTTCTTT.

This clone appeared a few times. The V and J genes are TRBV6-5 and TRBJ2-1; 8 nucleotides match TRBD2. Per germline, CDR1 MNHEY and CDR2 SVGAGI. The CDR3 totals 15 residues. After removal of 6 bases from V and 4 bases from J, the junction contained 8 bases not matched to a gene. This CDR3 is CASSRGGYYYNEQFF. The CDR3 DNA reads as TGTGCCAGCAGCCGCGGGGGGTACTATTACAATGAGCAGTTCTTC.

The rearrangement links TRBV6-5 to TRBJ1-1; D unresolved. V was pared by 2 bases and J by 0 bases, with 10 bases between. The germline V gene has CDR1 MNHEY and CDR2 SVGAGI. The CDR3 spans 15 residues. For the CDR3, the DNA is TGTGCCAGCAGTTACGAGGGTTACATGAACACTGAAGCTTTCTTT. It yields the protein CASSYEGYMNTEAFF.

The rearrangement uses TRBV4-1 and TRBJ2-7, with 11 bases matching TRBD2. The CDR3 runs 15 residues. Germline CDR1 and CDR2: MGHRA and YSYEKL. V lost 3 bases to trimming and J lost 1 base; unmatched junction nucleotides: 2. CDR3 protein: CASSQLAGGSYEQYF. DNA of the CDR3: TGCGCCAGCAGCCAGTTAGCGGGGGGGTCCTACGAGCAGTACTTC.

This clone was seen just once. This chain joins TRBV30 and TRBJ2-1; tentative D call: TRBD2 (6 bases). The germline V and J ends were trimmed by 1 base and 10 bases, with 14 bases remaining between them. CDR3 size: 13 residues. Germline lookup yields CDR1 GTSNPN and CDR2 SVGIG (reference sequence). The CDR3 nucleotides read TGTGCCTGGAGTGGGGGGGACGGTCAAGAGCAGTTCTTC. It specifies CAWSGGDGQEQFF.

The chain links TRBV7-9 to TRBJ2-6; the D call may be TRBD1 or TRBD2 (5 bases each). Germline V CDR1 and CDR2: SEHNR, FQNEAQ (reference sequence). Deletions cut 5 bases from V and 1 base from J, with 15 bases between. The CDR3 has 17 amino acids. As DNA, the CDR3 is TGTGCCAGCAGCCCTCCGGGACGGCTGTCTGGGGCCAACGTCCTGACTTTC. Amino acids: CASSPPGRLSGANVLTF.

The chain combines TRBV5-1 with TRBJ1-6; TRBD1 matches at 7 bases. This CDR3 spans 16 amino acids. V shed 1 base, J shed 1 base, and the junction held 2 bases outside the gene matches. CDR1 and CDR2 from the germline V gene are SGHRS and YFSETQ. As DNA, the CDR3 is TGCGCCAGCAGCTTGAACAGGGGTTCCTATAATTCACCCCTCCACTTT. It translates to CASSLNRGSYNSPLHF.

This chain uses TRBV7-2 with TRBJ2-4; D possibly corresponds to TRBD1 (5 bases). Germline CDR1 is SGHTA and CDR2 is FQGNSA. V lost 1 base to trimming and J lost 0 bases, with 10 bases between them. CDR3 length: 16 amino acids. CDR3: CASSLGGILAKNIQYF. Written as DNA, the CDR3 is TGTGCCAGCAGCTTAGGGGGCATCCTAGCCAAAAACATTCAGTACTTC. The full variable domain, its missing parts supplied by reference TRBV7-2 and TRBJ2-4, is GAGVSQSPSNKVTEKGKDVELRCDPISGHTALYWYRQSLGQGLEFLIYFQGNSAPDKSGLPSDRFSAERTGGSVSTLTIQRTQQEDSAVYLCASSLGGILAKNIQYFGAGTRLSVL.

The V and J genes are TRBV9 and TRBJ2-7; D might be TRBD2 (6 bases). The CDR3 is 15 residues long. V was pared by 2 bases and J by 2 bases, with 14 bases between. CDR1 is SGDLS, CDR2 YYNGEE, per germline. CDR3 sequence reads: CASSVGGSAAYEQYF. CDR3 coding DNA: TGTGCCAGCAGCGTGGGGGGTAGTGCAGCCTACGAGCAGTACTTC. The complete variable domain, with remaining parts taken from reference TRBV9 and TRBJ2-7, reads DSGVTQTPKHLITATGQRVTLRCSPRSGDLSVYWYQQSLDQGLQFLIQYYNGEERAKGNILERFSAQQFPDLHSELNLSSLELGDSALYFCASSVGGSAAYEQYFGPGTRLTVT.

In this sample, this clone turned up once. CDR3 nucleotide sequence: TGTGCCAGCAGCCGTTCGGGACACTGGGAGACCCAGTACTTC. Its translation: CASSRSGHWETQYF. The chain links TRBV5-6 to TRBJ2-5; maybe TRBD1 (6 bases). This CDR3 region has 14 residues. V lost 4 bases and J 5 bases, leaving 15 bases between the germline ends. Germline CDR1 is SGHDT and CDR2 is YYEEEE.